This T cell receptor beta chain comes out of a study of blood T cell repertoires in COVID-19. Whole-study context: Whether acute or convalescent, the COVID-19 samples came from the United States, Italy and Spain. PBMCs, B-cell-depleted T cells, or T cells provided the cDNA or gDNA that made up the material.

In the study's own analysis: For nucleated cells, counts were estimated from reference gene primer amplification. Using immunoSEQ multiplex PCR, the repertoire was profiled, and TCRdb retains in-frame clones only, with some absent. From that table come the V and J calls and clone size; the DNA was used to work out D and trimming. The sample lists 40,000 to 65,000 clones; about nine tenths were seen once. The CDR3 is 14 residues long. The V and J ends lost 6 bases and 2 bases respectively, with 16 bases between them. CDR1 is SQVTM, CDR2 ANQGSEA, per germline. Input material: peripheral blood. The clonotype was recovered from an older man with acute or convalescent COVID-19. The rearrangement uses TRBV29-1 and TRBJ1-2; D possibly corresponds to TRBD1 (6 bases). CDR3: CSVGRGASNYGYTF. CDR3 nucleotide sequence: TGCAGCGTCGGGCGGGGGGCGTCGAACTATGGCTACACCTTC.